The 21 T cell receptor beta chains listed next were all sequenced from one sample in a study of vaccination and CD4 T cells after COVID-19. The treatment is: approximately nine-day PBMC culture with coronavirus spike peptide pools or control peptides (ViraFEST assay). Antigens of these TCRs are unknown. Researchers used the Oncomine TCR Beta short-read assay to sequence DNA from cultured CD4+ T cells. TCRdb re-analysed the PCR reads in MiXCR, keeping a single row per CDR3 protein. The data contain 9,000 to 15,000 distinct CDR3 sequences, roughly 54% of them singletons. The source material was CD4+ T cells from blood, cultured in vitro. These TCRs come from a human donor who had recovered from COVID-19.

This rearrangement joins TRBV27 to TRBJ1-6; possible D gene TRBD1, 5 bases. From germline, CDR1 is MNHEY and CDR2 SMNVEV (reference sequence). Trimming cost V 9 bases and J 9 bases, with 15 bases left between them. CDR3 length: 13 amino acids. The CDR3 DNA follows: TGTGCCAGTAGGGGTAACCCGGTTTCACCCCTCCACTTT. This encodes CASRGNPVSPLHF.

About this clonotype: The germline gene is not matched at one end of the junction; a read error may be the cause. The chain links TRBV10-3 to TRBJ2-1, with 8 positions matching TRBD2. The CDR3 runs to 11 residues. Germline-derived CDR1 and CDR2 are ENHRY and SYGVKD. This chain's CDR3 is CASSLGGSGNF. CDR3 DNA sequence: TGTGCCAGCTCCCTGGGGGGTAGCGGGAACTTC.

This clonotype was seen a few times. The chain employs TRBV6-1 and TRBJ1-3; a possible D gene is TRBD1 (5 bases). Germline values: CDR1 MNHNS, CDR2 SASEGT. Trimming took off 9 bases at V and 2 bases at J, with 14 bases between the two ends. The CDR3 has 14 amino acids. In nucleotides, the CDR3 is TGTGCCAGTTCCTCGCGGGGGACTGGAAACACCATATATTTT. Residues: CASSSRGTGNTIYF.

V is TRBV7-8 and J is TRBJ2-5; no definite D call. The CDR3 loop spans 12 amino acids. Deletions cut 3 bases from V and 2 bases from J, with 4 bases between. The germline gives CDR1 SGHVS, CDR2 FQNEAQ. Here the CDR3 reads CASSFGQETQYF. The CDR3 nucleotides are TGTGCCAGCAGCTTCGGGCAAGAGACCCAGTACTTC.

V and J are TRBV28 and TRBJ2-3; D unclear. The germline V gene encodes CDR1 MDHEN and CDR2 SYDVKM. With 4 bases removed from V and 4 bases from J, the gap between germline ends came to 3 bases. This CDR3 is built from 11 residues. CDR3 coding DNA: TGTGCCAGCAGTTGGGCAGATACGCAGTATTTT. It encodes CASSWADTQYF.

The gene calls are TRBV29-1 and TRBJ1-1; TRBD1 aligns across 7 bases. The CDR3 totals 13 residues. The ends lost 7 bases at V and 1 base at J; junction bases unmatched: 6. Per the germline V gene, CDR1 is SQVTM and CDR2 is ANQGSEA. As DNA, the CDR3 is TGCAGCGCACAGGGACAGACGAACACTGAAGCTTTCTTT. It codes for CSAQGQTNTEAFF.

The rearrangement uses TRBV20-1 and TRBJ2-7; D is uncertain. V was cut by 4 bases and J by 4 bases, with 8 bases left in between. The CDR3 has 11 residues. Germline CDR1 is DFQATT and CDR2 is SNEGSKA (reference sequence). CDR3 sequence (DNA): TGCAGTGCTAAGGCCCAGTACGAGCAGTACTTC. This gives the protein CSAKAQYEQYF.

J is TRBJ2-5 and V is TRBV20-1; 9 nucleotides agree with TRBD2. J gave up 0 bases and V 1 base, and 6 bases lay outside the gene matches. Germline V gene data show CDR1 as DFQATT and CDR2 as SNEGSKA (reference sequence). The CDR3 covers 16 residues. CDR3 in amino acids: CSARGVSGSHQETQYF. The CDR3 bases are TGCAGTGCTAGAGGGGTTAGCGGGAGTCACCAAGAGACCCAGTACTTC.

Only a few counts were recorded for this clonotype. The genes are TRBV6-1 and TRBJ1-6, with 9 bases that match TRBD1. Trimming at V came to 7 bases and at J to 7 bases, leaving 5 bases not matched to a gene. Germline V gene lookup returns CDR1 MNHNS and CDR2 SASEGT. This CDR3 is 14 amino acids long. The CDR3 bases are TGTGCCAGCACGCGGGACAGGGTCAATTCACCCCTCCACTTT. Its protein product is CASTRDRVNSPLHF.

In its sample, this clonotype was seen a few times. In nucleotides, the CDR3 is TGTGCCTGGAGTCTCAAGGGGGCCCCATGGAAGACCCAGCATTTT. The encoded protein is CAWSLKGAPWKTQHF. The rearrangement joins TRBV30 to TRBJ1-5; 7 positions match TRBD1. Trimming cost V 2 bases and J 11 bases; bases outside gene matches: 15. The CDR3 runs 15 residues. From germline, CDR1 is GTSNPN and CDR2 SVGIG (reference sequence). Together with reference TRBV30 and TRBJ1-5, the CDR3 gives the full variable domain: SQTIHQWPATLVQPVGSPLSLECTVEGTSNPNLYWYRQAAGRGLQLLFYSVGIGQISSEVPQNLSASRPQDRQFILSSKKLLLSDSGFYLCAWSLKGAPWKTQHFGDGTRLSIL.

The rearrangement joins TRBV2 to TRBJ1-1; D unclear. Trimming took off 8 bases at V and 3 bases at J, with 10 bases between the two ends. The CDR3 runs 12 residues. CDR1 SNHLY and CDR2 FYNNEI come from the germline V gene. The CDR3 bases are TGTGCCAGCTCCAACTGGGACACTGAAGCTTTCTTT. This codes for CASSNWDTEAFF.

The chain carries TRBV6-4 and TRBJ2-3, with 7 positions matching TRBD2. J was trimmed by 1 base and V by 2 bases; bases with no gene match: 0. CDR1 MRHNA and CDR2 SNTAGT come from the germline V gene. There are 14 residues in the CDR3. CDR3 coding DNA: TGTGCCAGCAGTGACGCGGGAGGCACAGATACGCAGTATTTT. It is translated as CASSDAGGTDTQYF.

This chain connects TRBV12-3 or TRBV12-4 to TRBJ2-7; no reliable D call. V lost 3 bases to trimming and J lost 3 bases, with 6 bases between them. This CDR3 region has 12 residues. The CDR3 sequence is CASSLSFYEQYF. CDR3 DNA: TGTGCCAGCAGTTTGAGTTTCTACGAGCAGTACTTC.

The rearrangement uses TRBV28 and TRBJ2-7; D not resolved. The V and J ends lost 8 bases and 1 base respectively, with 6 bases between them. This CDR3 has 11 residues. Germline V CDR1 and CDR2: MDHEN, SYDVKM. CDR3 in DNA: TGTGCCAGCGCCCAGTCCTACGAGCAGTACTTC. Its translation is CASAQSYEQYF.

The sample holds one count of this clonotype. The chain uses TRBV9 and TRBJ2-3; TRBD2 matches at 10 bases. This CDR3 contains 15 residues. Unmatched junction bases numbered 3, after V lost 0 bases and J lost 5 bases. Germline CDR1 and CDR2: SGDLS and YYNGEE. The CDR3 DNA reads as TGTGCCAGCAGCGTAGTAACTAGCGGGATAGATACGCAGTATTTT. This sequence encodes CASSVVTSGIDTQYF. The whole variable domain, remainder taken from reference TRBV9 and TRBJ2-3, is DSGVTQTPKHLITATGQRVTLRCSPRSGDLSVYWYQQSLDQGLQFLIQYYNGEERAKGNILERFSAQQFPDLHSELNLSSLELGDSALYFCASSVVTSGIDTQYFGPGTRLTVL.

This clonotype was detected once. This sequence joins TRBV4-3 and TRBJ2-1; D not certain. The CDR3 has 13 amino acids. The V and J ends lost 0 bases and 7 bases respectively, with 7 bases between them. CDR1 and CDR2 (germline): LGHNA, YSLEER. Written as DNA, the CDR3 is TGCGCCAGCAGCCAAGAATCCAGAAATGAGCAGTTCTTC. Its translation: CASSQESRNEQFF.

V usage is TRBV12-3 or TRBV12-4 and J usage is TRBJ2-1, with D possibly being TRBD1 or TRBD2 (5 bases each). Trimming shortened V by 7 bases and J by 8 bases, and 18 bases separated the two germline ends. The CDR3 contains 14 residues. Here the CDR3 DNA reads TGTGCCAGCAACCCCTCCGGGGCGCACTATGAGCAGTTCTTC. Residues: CASNPSGAHYEQFF.

The V gene is TRBV6-1, the J gene TRBJ2-6, with 7 bases matching TRBD1. V gave up 7 bases and J gave up 0 bases; unmatched junction bases: 12. The CDR3 length is 18 residues. CDR1 is MNHNS, CDR2 SASEGT, per germline. The CDR3 region is CASNRDRAPVSGANVLTF. As DNA, the CDR3 is TGTGCCAGCAATAGAGACAGGGCCCCCGTCTCTGGGGCCAACGTCCTGACTTTC.

The chain combines TRBV6-1 with TRBJ2-7, with 10 bases lining up with TRBD1. CDR3 length: 15 amino acids. CDR1 and CDR2 (germline): MNHNS, SASEGT. V dropped 4 bases and J dropped 4; count of bases not matched to a gene: 7. The CDR3 reads CASSVLTGGLYEQYF. In DNA, the CDR3 is TGTGCCAGCAGTGTTTTGACAGGGGGCCTTTACGAGCAGTACTTC.

The gene calls are TRBV27 and TRBJ2-7, with no clear D. The CDR3 has 12 amino acids. Germline V gene sequence: CDR1 MNHEY, CDR2 SMNVEV (reference sequence). V shed 6 bases and J shed 7 bases, with 13 bases lying between them. The CDR3: CASRDPGWEQYF. In DNA form, the CDR3 reads TGTGCCAGCAGAGACCCCGGGTGGGAGCAGTACTTC.

The chain combines TRBV6-1 with TRBJ1-1; 7 bases agree with TRBD1. Germline trimming cut 6 bases from V and 6 bases from J; bases unmatched to any gene: 4. In germline, CDR1 is MNHNS, CDR2 SASEGT. The CDR3 sequence is 12 residues long. CDR3 residues: CASRRGTAEAFF. CDR3 DNA sequence: TGTGCCAGCAGACGGGGGACAGCTGAAGCTTTCTTT.